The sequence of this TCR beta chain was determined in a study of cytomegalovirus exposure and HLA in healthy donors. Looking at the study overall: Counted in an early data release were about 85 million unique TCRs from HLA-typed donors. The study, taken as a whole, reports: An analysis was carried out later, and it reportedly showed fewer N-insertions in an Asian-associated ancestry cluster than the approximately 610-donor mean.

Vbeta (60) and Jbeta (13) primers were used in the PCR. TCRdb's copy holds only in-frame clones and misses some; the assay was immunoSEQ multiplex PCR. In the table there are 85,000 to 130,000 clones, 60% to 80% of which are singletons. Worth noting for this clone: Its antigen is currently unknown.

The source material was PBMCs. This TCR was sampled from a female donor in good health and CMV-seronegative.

The CDR3, as DNA: TGTGCCAGCAGTCTAGCGGGAGGGCCGTATGAGCAGTTCTTC. This gives the protein CASSLAGGPYEQFF. The gene calls are TRBV6-5 and TRBJ2-1; 12 positions agree with TRBD2. The germline V gene has CDR1 MNHEY and CDR2 SVGAGI. The ends lost 5 bases at V and 8 bases at J; junction bases unmatched: 4. This CDR3 is built from 14 residues.